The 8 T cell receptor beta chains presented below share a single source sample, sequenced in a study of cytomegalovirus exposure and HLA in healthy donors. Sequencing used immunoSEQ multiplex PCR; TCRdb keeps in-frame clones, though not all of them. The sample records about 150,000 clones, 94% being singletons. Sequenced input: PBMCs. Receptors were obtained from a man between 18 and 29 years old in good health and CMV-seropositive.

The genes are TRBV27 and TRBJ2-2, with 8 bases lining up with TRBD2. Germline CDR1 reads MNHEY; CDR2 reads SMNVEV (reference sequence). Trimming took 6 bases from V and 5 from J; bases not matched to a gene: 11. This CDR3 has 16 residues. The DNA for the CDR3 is TGTGCCAGCAGCAAGTATCGGGAGGGCCTAACCGGGGAGCTGTTTTTT. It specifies CASSKYREGLTGELFF.

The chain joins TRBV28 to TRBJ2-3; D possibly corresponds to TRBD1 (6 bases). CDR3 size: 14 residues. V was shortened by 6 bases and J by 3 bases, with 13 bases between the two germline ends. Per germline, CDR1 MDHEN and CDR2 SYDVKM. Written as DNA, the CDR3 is TGTGCCAGCAGCCCGCCCGGGACAACAGATACGCAGTATTTT. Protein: CASSPPGTTDTQYF.

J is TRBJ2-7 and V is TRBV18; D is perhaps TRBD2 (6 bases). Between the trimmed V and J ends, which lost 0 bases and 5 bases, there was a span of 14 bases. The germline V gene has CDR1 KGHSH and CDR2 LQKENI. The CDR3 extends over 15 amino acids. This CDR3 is CASSPPDGRKNEQYF. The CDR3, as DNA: TGTGCCAGCTCACCACCGGACGGGAGAAAGAACGAGCAGTACTTC.

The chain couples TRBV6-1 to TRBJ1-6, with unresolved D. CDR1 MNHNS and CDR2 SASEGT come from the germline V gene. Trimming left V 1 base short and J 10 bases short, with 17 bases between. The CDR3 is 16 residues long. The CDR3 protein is CASSEGPTGTTSPLHF. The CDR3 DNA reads TGTGCCAGCAGTGAAGGTCCGACTGGCACCACCTCACCCCTCCACTTT.

Here the CDR3 reads CASSQSFDRGLAEQYF. CDR3 coding DNA: TGTGCCAGCAGCCAATCGTTCGACAGGGGTCTTGCCGAGCAGTACTTC. The chain recombines TRBV16 with TRBJ2-7, with 8 bases identical to TRBD1. With 0 bases clipped from V and 6 bases from J, the junction kept 10 bases outside the gene matches. Looked up from germline, CDR1 is KGHSY and CDR2 is FQNENV. This CDR3 is 16 amino acids long.

The DNA of the CDR3 is TGTGCCAGCAGCCGACTAGCGGGAGGGCCCCGCTACGAGCAGTACTTC. It translates to CASSRLAGGPRYEQYF. The chain couples TRBV5-6 to TRBJ2-7; 14 nucleotides agree with TRBD2. CDR1 and CDR2 (germline): SGHDT, YYEEEE. V lost 4 bases and J lost 3; bases outside the gene matches: 6. The CDR3 is 16 residues long.

The chain's CDR3 is CASSSSGTGDEQYF. In nucleotides, the CDR3 is TGTGCCAGCAGCTCCTCCGGGACAGGAGACGAGCAGTACTTC. The J gene is TRBJ2-7, the V gene TRBV7-8; 8 nucleotides align to TRBD1. The CDR3 loop spans 14 amino acids. Germline CDR1 SGHVS, CDR2 FQNEAQ. V lost 4 bases, J lost 5 bases, and 7 bases stayed unmatched.

Here the CDR3 DNA reads TGTGCCTGGAGTACCCCCGGCCGCGGTAGGGCTTTCTTT. It is translated as CAWSTPGRGRAFF. The rearrangement joins TRBV30 to TRBJ1-1; D call uncertain. The V end lost 2 bases, the J end lost 11 bases, and 18 bases lay between the germline ends. The germline CDR1 and CDR2 sequences are GTSNPN and SVGIG (reference sequence). The CDR3 consists of 13 residues.